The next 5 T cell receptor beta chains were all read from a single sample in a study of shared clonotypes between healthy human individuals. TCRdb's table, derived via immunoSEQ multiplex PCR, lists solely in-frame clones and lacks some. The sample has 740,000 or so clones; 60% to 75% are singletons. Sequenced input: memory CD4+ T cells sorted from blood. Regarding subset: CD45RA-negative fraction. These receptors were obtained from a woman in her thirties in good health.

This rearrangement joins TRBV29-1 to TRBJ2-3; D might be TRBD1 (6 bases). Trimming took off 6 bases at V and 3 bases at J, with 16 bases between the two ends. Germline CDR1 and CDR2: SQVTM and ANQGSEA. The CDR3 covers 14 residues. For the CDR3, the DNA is TGCAGCGTAGACAGGTTCGAAGGGACAGATACGCAGTATTTT. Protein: CSVDRFEGTDTQYF.

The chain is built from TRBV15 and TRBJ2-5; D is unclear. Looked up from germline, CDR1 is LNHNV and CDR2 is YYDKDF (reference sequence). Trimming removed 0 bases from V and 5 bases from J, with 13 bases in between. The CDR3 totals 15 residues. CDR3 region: CATSRERTHGETQYF. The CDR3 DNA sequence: TGTGCCACCAGCAGAGAAAGGACCCATGGGGAGACCCAGTACTTC.

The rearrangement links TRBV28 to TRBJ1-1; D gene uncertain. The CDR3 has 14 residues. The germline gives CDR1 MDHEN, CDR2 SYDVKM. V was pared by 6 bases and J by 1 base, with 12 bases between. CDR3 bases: TGTGCCAGCAGCAGACACGGGCCGAACACTGAAGCTTTCTTT. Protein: CASSRHGPNTEAFF.

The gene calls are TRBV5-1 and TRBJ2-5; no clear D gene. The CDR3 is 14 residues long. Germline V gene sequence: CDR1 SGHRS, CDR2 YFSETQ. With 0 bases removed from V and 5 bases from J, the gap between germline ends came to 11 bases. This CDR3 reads CASSLALSPETQYF. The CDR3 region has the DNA TGCGCCAGCAGCTTGGCCTTATCGCCGGAGACCCAGTACTTC.

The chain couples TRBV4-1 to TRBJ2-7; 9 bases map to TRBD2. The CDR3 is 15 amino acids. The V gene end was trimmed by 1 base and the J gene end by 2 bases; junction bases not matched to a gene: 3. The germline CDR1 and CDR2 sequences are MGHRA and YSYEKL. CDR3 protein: CASSQGAGGPYEQYF. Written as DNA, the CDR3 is TGCGCCAGCAGCCAAGGAGCGGGAGGCCCCTACGAGCAGTACTTC.